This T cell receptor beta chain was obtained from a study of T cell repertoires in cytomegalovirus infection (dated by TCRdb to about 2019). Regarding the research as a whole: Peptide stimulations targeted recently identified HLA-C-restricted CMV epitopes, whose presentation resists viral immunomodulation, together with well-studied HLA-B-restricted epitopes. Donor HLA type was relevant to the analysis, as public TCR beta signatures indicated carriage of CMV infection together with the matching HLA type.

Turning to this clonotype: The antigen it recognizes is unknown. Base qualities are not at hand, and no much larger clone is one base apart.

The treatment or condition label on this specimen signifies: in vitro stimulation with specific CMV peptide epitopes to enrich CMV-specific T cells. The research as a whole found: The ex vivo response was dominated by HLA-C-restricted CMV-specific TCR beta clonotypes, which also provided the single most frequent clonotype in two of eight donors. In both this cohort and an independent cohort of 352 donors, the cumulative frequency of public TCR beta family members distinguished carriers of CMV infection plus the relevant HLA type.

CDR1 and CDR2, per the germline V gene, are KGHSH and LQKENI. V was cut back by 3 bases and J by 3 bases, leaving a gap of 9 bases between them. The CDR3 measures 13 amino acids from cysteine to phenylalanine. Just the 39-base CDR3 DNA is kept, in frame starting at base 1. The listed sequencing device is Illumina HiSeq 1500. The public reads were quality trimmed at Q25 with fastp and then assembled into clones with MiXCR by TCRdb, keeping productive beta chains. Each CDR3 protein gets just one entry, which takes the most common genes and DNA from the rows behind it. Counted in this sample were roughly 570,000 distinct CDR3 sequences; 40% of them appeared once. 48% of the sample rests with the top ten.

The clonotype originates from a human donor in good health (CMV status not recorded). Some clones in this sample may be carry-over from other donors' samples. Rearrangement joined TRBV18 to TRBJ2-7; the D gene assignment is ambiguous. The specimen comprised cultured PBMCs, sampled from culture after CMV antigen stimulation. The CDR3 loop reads CASSPAALYEQYF. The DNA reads TGTGCCAGCTCACCGGCGGCCCTCTACGAGCAGTACTTC.